The present entry profiles one TCR beta chain with its context. In the original processing: The authors estimated nucleated cell counts from reference gene primer amplification. Clones were sequenced by immunoSEQ multiplex PCR, and TCRdb holds only the in-frame ones, with some missing. From that table come the V and J calls and clone size; the DNA was used to work out D and trimming. The sample gives some 670,000 clones, around 90% of which show up once; under 0.3% is in the top ten. Between the trimmed V and J ends, which lost 10 bases and 9 bases, there was a span of 25 bases. This CDR3 has 15 residues. This record comes from a study of blood T cell repertoires in COVID-19. Study in general: COVID-19 samples, acute and convalescent, were from the United States, Italy and Spain. PBMCs, B-cell-depleted T cells, or T cells provided the cDNA or gDNA that made up the material.

The genes are TRBV23-1 and TRBJ1-5; D gene uncertain. TRBV23-1 is an open reading frame, and its role is uncertain. This sequence was found in a woman aged 18-35 years with acute or convalescent COVID-19. Input material: peripheral blood. CDR3 bases: TGCGCCAACACGATCCCGGGCGGGGTTTTGAGGCCCCAGCATTTT. Amino acids: CANTIPGGVLRPQHF.